This T cell receptor (beta chain) derives from a study of T cell changes during pregnancy in multiple sclerosis. Sequencing used immunoSEQ multiplex PCR; TCRdb keeps in-frame clones, though not all of them. The data hold tens of thousands of clones, with 92% observed a single time. Germline values: CDR1 GTSNPN, CDR2 SVGIG (reference sequence). This CDR3 spans 13 amino acids. V gave up 2 bases and J gave up 2 bases, with 10 bases separating them. This chain connects TRBV30 to TRBJ2-7; D is possibly TRBD2 (7 bases). The sequencing here drew on peripheral blood, taken in the first trimester of pregnancy. The TCR comes from a female donor in good health, enrolled as a control in a pregnancy study. The CDR3 here is CAWSRGGAYEQYF. CDR3 DNA: TGTGCCTGGAGTAGGGGGGGCGCCTACGAGCAGTACTTC.